The 23 T cell receptor beta chains presented below share a single source sample, sequenced in a study of cytomegalovirus exposure and HLA in healthy donors. 13 Jbeta primers and 60 Vbeta primers were used for the PCR. Assay used: immunoSEQ multiplex PCR; TCRdb lists only in-frame clones, some missing. The sample gives about 160,000 clones, approximately 74% of which show up once; over 2.5% is in the top ten. What was sequenced was PBMCs. Receptor source: a woman aged 25 to 45 in good health and CMV-seronegative.

CDR3 sequence: CASKTGGNSYNEQFF. CDR3 DNA: TGTGCCAGCAAGACGGGGGGTAACTCCTACAATGAGCAGTTCTTC. The chain couples TRBV28 to TRBJ2-1; 7 positions match TRBD2. The CDR3 sequence is 15 residues long. V gave up 7 bases and J gave up 0 bases; unmatched junction bases: 6. Germline V CDR1 and CDR2: MDHEN, SYDVKM.

This chain links TRBV29-1 with TRBJ1-1; maybe TRBD1 (5 bases). Germline V gives CDR1 SQVTM, CDR2 ANQGSEA. The CDR3 has 10 residues. Deletions cut 5 bases from V and 8 bases from J, with 9 bases between. The CDR3 DNA reads TGCAGCGTTCCAGGGCTAGAAGCTTTCTTT. Residues: CSVPGLEAFF.

The rearrangement uses TRBV21-1 and TRBJ2-7; TRBD1 was called by the table and not checked on the DNA. TRBV21-1 is assigned pseudogene status. The CDR3 has 14 amino acids. CDR3 sequence: CASSTGTGFYEQYF. The CDR3 coding sequence is TGTGCCAGCAGCACCGGGACAGGCTTCTACGAGCAGTACTTC.

This sequence joins TRBV4-2 and TRBJ2-1; 7 nucleotides align to TRBD2. The CDR3 length is 16 residues. Unmatched junction bases numbered 5, after V lost 0 bases and J lost 3 bases. Germline V gene data show CDR1 as LGHNA and CDR2 as YNFKEQ. CDR3 nucleotide sequence: TGTGCCAGCAGCCAAGAGGCGGGACTAAACTACAATGAGCAGTTCTTC. Translated, it gives CASSQEAGLNYNEQFF.

This clone was picked up a small number of times. This rearrangement joins TRBV9 to TRBJ2-1; 11 bases align to TRBD2. In germline, CDR1 is SGDLS, CDR2 YYNGEE. The trim removed 0 bases at V and 7 bases at J, leaving 6 bases unmatched. The CDR3 extends over 16 amino acids. CDR3 bases: TGTGCCAGCAGCGTAGGGGGACTAGCGGAGGGAAATGAGCAGTTCTTC. Translated: CASSVGGLAEGNEQFF.

This chain links TRBV7-9 with TRBJ1-2, with D unclear. Germline CDR1 and CDR2: SEHNR and FQNEAQ (reference sequence). The CDR3 consists of 13 residues. V lost 2 bases and J 6 bases, leaving 10 bases between the germline ends. This chain's CDR3 is CASSLNTPDGYTF. The CDR3 DNA reads TGTGCCAGCAGCTTAAACACGCCCGATGGCTACACCTTC.

The J gene is TRBJ2-3, the V gene TRBV15, with D perhaps matching TRBD1 (6 bases). Per the germline V gene, CDR1 is LNHNV and CDR2 is YYDKDF (reference sequence). This CDR3 is 17 amino acids long. Trimming pared 3 bases from V and 3 bases from J, leaving 19 bases between. CDR3 protein: CATSSTTRGVKTDTQYF. CDR3 sequence (DNA): TGTGCCACCAGCAGCACAACCAGGGGTGTGAAGACAGATACGCAGTATTTT.

As to this clone: This specimen includes other DNA sequences encoding the same CDR3. The rearrangement uses TRBV2 and TRBJ1-1; weak D call: TRBD1 (5 bases). The CDR3 length is 13 residues. The germline V gene encodes CDR1 SNHLY and CDR2 FYNNEI. V lost 0 bases and J lost 4, with 6 bases in between. The CDR3 DNA follows: TGTGCCAGCAGTGAAGCGGGGGGCACTGAAGCTTTCTTT. Its protein is CASSEAGGTEAFF.

The V gene is TRBV2, the J gene TRBJ2-2, with 8 bases matching TRBD1. Germline loops: CDR1 SNHLY, CDR2 FYNNEI. V lost 6 bases and J lost 6; bases outside the gene matches: 6. This CDR3 region has 14 residues. The CDR3 loop reads CASRLDREAGELFF. CDR3 sequence (DNA): TGTGCCAGCAGACTGGACAGGGAGGCCGGGGAGCTGTTTTTT.

The genes are TRBV4-1 and TRBJ1-1, with 8 bases aligning to TRBD1. Germline V gene sequence: CDR1 MGHRA, CDR2 YSYEKL. Trimming removed 4 bases from V and 1 base from J; junction bases left unmatched: 2. The CDR3 has 14 residues. This CDR3 reads CASSRDRGNTEAFF. Here the CDR3 DNA reads TGCGCCAGCAGCCGAGACAGGGGGAACACTGAAGCTTTCTTT.

This chain uses TRBV6-5 with TRBJ2-3; 9 bases agree with TRBD1. V shed 6 bases and J 5 bases; nucleotides not matched to a gene: 9. This CDR3 spans 15 amino acids. From germline, CDR1 is MNHEY and CDR2 SVGAGI. The CDR3 sequence is CASRPQGALGDTQYF. The CDR3, as DNA: TGTGCCAGCAGGCCACAGGGGGCGCTAGGAGATACGCAGTATTTT.

The chain recombines TRBV12-2 with TRBJ2-1; TRBD2 is the table's D call and was not checked against the DNA. TRBV12-2 is listed as a pseudogene. The length of the CDR3 is 18 residues. CDR3 coding DNA: TGTGCAAGTCGATCCTCCCCAGAGGTGGGGAGAACCGACAATGAGCAGTTCTTC. It is translated as CASRSSPEVGRTDNEQFF.

The V call is TRBV18, the J call TRBJ1-4; TRBD1 aligns across 7 bases. CDR1 is KGHSH, CDR2 LQKENI, per germline. CDR3 length: 13 amino acids. V shed 2 bases, J shed 6 bases, and the junction held 0 bases outside the gene matches. The CDR3 DNA is TGTGCCAGCTCACCAGGGACAGATGAAAAACTGTTTTTT. Residues: CASSPGTDEKLFF.

This rearrangement joins TRBV5-1 to TRBJ2-2, with 11 bases lining up with TRBD2. CDR3 length: 17 amino acids. With V trimmed by 0 bases and J by 4 bases, 5 bases remained unmatched. The germline V gene has CDR1 SGHRS and CDR2 YFSETQ. The CDR3 sequence is CASSLAASGRSTGELFF. The CDR3 DNA follows: TGCGCCAGCAGCTTGGCGGCTAGCGGGAGGAGCACCGGGGAGCTGTTTTTT.

This clone came up a few times. The rearrangement joins TRBV4-3 to TRBJ2-3, with 9 bases identical to TRBD1. The V gene end was trimmed by 4 bases and the J gene end by 6 bases; junction bases not matched to a gene: 8. The CDR3 is made up of 15 amino acids. From germline, CDR1 is LGHNA and CDR2 YSLEER. The CDR3 bases are TGCGCCAGCAGCCTGCTGGGACAGGGTCGGGATACGCAGTATTTT. Translated: CASSLLGQGRDTQYF.

Written as DNA, the CDR3 is TGTGCCAGCAGTTTTGAGACGGAGGGGTATCAGCCCCAGCATTTT. Protein: CASSFETEGYQPQHF. The gene calls are TRBV28 and TRBJ1-5; TRBD1 is a possible D gene (5 bases). The CDR3 is 15 amino acids. Germline V gene data show CDR1 as MDHEN and CDR2 as SYDVKM. V was trimmed by 3 bases and J by 5 bases, leaving 14 bases between them.

The chain is built from TRBV19 and TRBJ2-7; 11 nucleotides align to TRBD1. The CDR3 is made up of 15 amino acids. V trimming: 4 bases; J trimming: 3 bases; junction bases outside the gene matches: 5. Per the germline V gene, CDR1 is LNHDA and CDR2 is SQIVND (reference sequence). The CDR3 reads CASSKDGTGGYEQYF. CDR3 nucleotide sequence: TGTGCCAGTAGTAAAGACGGGACAGGGGGCTACGAGCAGTACTTC.

V gene TRBV2 combines with J gene TRBJ1-1, with D unclear. The length of the CDR3 is 17 residues. V dropped 6 bases and J dropped 0 bases, with 20 bases sitting between them. CDR1 SNHLY and CDR2 FYNNEI come from the germline V gene. The CDR3 DNA follows: TGTGCCAGCAGGGCTTCGACGGATAGCATCATGAACACTGAAGCTTTCTTT. It encodes CASRASTDSIMNTEAFF.

The chain employs TRBV7-2 and TRBJ1-6; perhaps TRBD1 as D (5 bases). CDR3 size: 16 residues. Deletions cut 1 base from V and 6 bases from J, with 13 bases between. From germline, CDR1 is SGHTA and CDR2 FQGNSA. CDR3: CASSLGQWGGNSPLHF. CDR3 nucleotides: TGTGCCAGCAGCTTAGGTCAGTGGGGGGGTAATTCACCCCTCCACTTT.

V and J are TRBV12-5 and TRBJ1-1, with 8 nucleotides matching TRBD1. Trimming took 5 bases from V and 5 from J; bases not matched to a gene: 4. CDR1 LGHNT and CDR2 FRNRAP come from the germline V gene. The CDR3 length is 13 residues. The CDR3 DNA reads as TGTGCTAGTGGTACTCAGGGGGCGACTGAAGCTTTCTTT. Translating it yields CASGTQGATEAFF.

The chain is built from TRBV14 and TRBJ1-6; D gene unclear. Germline V gene data show CDR1 as SGHDN and CDR2 as FVKESK. CDR3 length: 14 amino acids. V lost 6 bases, J lost 0 bases, and 6 bases lay in between. The CDR3 DNA is TGTGCCAGCAGTCACAGCTCCTATAATTCACCCCTCCACTTT. It encodes CASSHSSYNSPLHF. Combining the CDR3 with reference TRBV14 and TRBJ1-6 gives the whole variable domain EAGVTQFPSHSVIEKGQTVTLRCDPISGHDNLYWYRRVMGKEIKFLLHFVKESKQDESGMPNNRFLAERTGGTYSTLKVQPAELEDSGVYFCASSHSSYNSPLHFGNGTRLTVT.

The CDR3 DNA follows: TGTGCCAGCAGCTTAGACCCCTTCGGTCAGCCCCAGCATTTT. Protein sequence: CASSLDPFGQPQHF. The chain combines TRBV11-2 with TRBJ1-5; D is uncertain. Germline V gene lookup returns CDR1 SGHAT and CDR2 FQNNGV. CDR3 length: 14 residues. Between the trimmed V and J ends, which lost 0 bases and 6 bases, there was a span of 9 bases.

This clone has more than one count but fewer than ten. V and J are TRBV6-6 and TRBJ2-7; 7 bases fit TRBD2. Germline values: CDR1 MNHNY, CDR2 SVGAGI (reference sequence). The CDR3 runs to 12 residues. With 8 bases clipped from V and 4 bases from J, the junction kept 5 bases outside the gene matches. CDR3 loop: CASERGGYEQYF. The CDR3 region has the DNA TGTGCCAGCGAGAGGGGAGGGTACGAGCAGTACTTC.